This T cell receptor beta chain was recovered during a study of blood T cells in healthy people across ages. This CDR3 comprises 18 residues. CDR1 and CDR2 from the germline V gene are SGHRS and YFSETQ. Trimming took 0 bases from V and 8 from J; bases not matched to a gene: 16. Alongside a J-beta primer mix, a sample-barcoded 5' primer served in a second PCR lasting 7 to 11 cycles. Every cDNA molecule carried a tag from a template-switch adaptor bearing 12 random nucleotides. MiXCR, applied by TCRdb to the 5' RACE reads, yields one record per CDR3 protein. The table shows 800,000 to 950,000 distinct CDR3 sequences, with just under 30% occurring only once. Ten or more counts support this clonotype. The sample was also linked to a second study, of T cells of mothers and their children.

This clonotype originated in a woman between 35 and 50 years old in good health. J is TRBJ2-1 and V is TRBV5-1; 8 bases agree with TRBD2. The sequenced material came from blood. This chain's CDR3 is CASSLDDAVPGGADEQFF. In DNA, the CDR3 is TGCGCCAGCAGCTTGGATGATGCGGTCCCCGGGGGGGCCGATGAGCAGTTCTTC. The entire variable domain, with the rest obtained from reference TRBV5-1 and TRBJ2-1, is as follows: KAGVTQTPRYLIKTRGQQVTLSCSPISGHRSVSWYQQTPGQGLQFLFEYFSETQRNKGNFPGRFSGRQFSNSRSEMNVSTLELGDSALYLCASSLDDAVPGGADEQFFGPGTRLTVL.